The entry below describes one T cell receptor (beta chain). Its antigen is not known. This table comes from immunoSEQ multiplex PCR, and its TCRdb copy is limited to in-frame clones, with some not included. This table holds over 80,000 clones, more than 70% found once. This entry comes from a study of OX40 agonist ivuxolimab in advanced cancers. Turning to the study itself: Dose-escalation cases comprised hepatocellular carcinoma, melanoma, renal cell or head and neck cancer. 30% to 40% of patients had received prior checkpoint inhibitor therapy.

General study points: Part of the nonresponder group also had normalized T-cell clonal expansion that was low.

The specimen comprised CD4+ or CD8+ T cells sorted from blood, sampled in a trial of the OX40 agonist ivuxolimab. The clonotype originates from an adult with an advanced solid tumor such as melanoma, head and neck, liver or kidney cancer.

This chain's CDR3 is CASSLLGQGENGYTF. For the CDR3, the DNA is TGTGCCAGCAGTTTATTGGGACAGGGGGAGAATGGCTACACCTTC. This chain joins TRBV27 and TRBJ1-2, with TRBD1 matching 11 bases. The CDR3 extends over 15 amino acids. Germline CDR1 MNHEY, CDR2 SMNVEV (reference sequence). The junction had 4 bases not matched to a gene; V was cut back by 1 base and J by 6 bases.